Listed below are T cell receptor beta chains from one sample, sequenced in a study of T cell changes during pregnancy in multiple sclerosis. Here immunoSEQ multiplex PCR was the method, and the copy in TCRdb shows in-frame clones only, minus some. The table includes under 130,000 clones, about 89% detected once. Source: peripheral blood, taken after pregnancy. Source of these receptors: a female donor with multiple sclerosis, enrolled in a pregnancy study. Each CDR3 is given with its conserved first and last residue. A D gene is named only where the DNA matches it firmly. Size values are once, few and many counts, or a class for expanded clones, and some rows have none.

TRBJ2-7 | once | 15 | TRBV6-5 | - | TGTGCCAGCAGTTACCGCGGCGGGGCCCCGGGAGAGCAGTACTTC | CASSYRGGAPGEQYF
TRBJ2-5 | - | 15 | TRBV6-6 | TRBD1 | TGTGCCAGCAGTCCCCCGGACAGGCTGATAGAGACCCAGTACTTC | CASSPPDRLIETQYF
TRBJ1-3 | - | 20 | TRBV5-4 | TRBD1 | TGTGCCAGCAGCCCCCCTGTAGGGACAGGTAAAAGGTTCTCTGGAAACACCATATATTTT | CASSPPVGTGKRFSGNTIYF
TRBJ2-3 | - | 15 | TRBV15 | TRBD2 | TGTGCCACCACCTCGATAGCGGGGGGCACAGATACGCAGTATTTT | CATTSIAGGTDTQYF
TRBJ1-6 | - | 20 | TRBV5-1 | TRBD1 | TGCGCCAGCAGCCCCGTCGGACAGGGAAGCCGGGGCTCCTATAATTCACCCCTCCACTTT | CASSPVGQGSRGSYNSPLHF
TRBJ2-5 | - | 16 | TRBV7-6 | TRBD2 | TGTGCCAGCAGCTTAGAAGCGGGGGGGCCGGGAAAGACCCAGTACTTC | CASSLEAGGPGKTQYF
TRBJ1-3 | few | 14 | TRBV10-3 | - | TGTGCCATCAGAACCTCAGGGTCCGGAAACACCATATATTTT | CAIRTSGSGNTIYF
TRBJ2-1 | - | 15 | TRBV6-1 | TRBD1 | TGTGCCAGCAGCCTATCCGGGACAGATTACAATGAGCAGTTCTTC | CASSLSGTDYNEQFF
TRBJ1-1 | - | 15 | TRBV10-3 | TRBD1 | TGTGCCATCAAAAGGGACAGTATAACTCAAACTGAAGCTTTCTTT | CAIKRDSITQTEAFF
TRBJ2-7 | - | 14 | TRBV5-6 | TRBD1 | TGTGCCAGCAGCCGACAGGGGCCCTTCTACGAGCAGTACTTC | CASSRQGPFYEQYF
TRBJ1-3 | - | 15 | TRBV19 | - | TGTGCCAGTAGTACTCTACCAAGCTCTGGAAACACCATATATTTT | CASSTLPSSGNTIYF
TRBJ2-2 | - | 19 | TRBV6-1 | TRBD1 | TGTGCCAGCAGTGAGAATCCCCGGACAGGGGGCTCGGGCACCGGGGAGCTGTTTTTT | CASSENPRTGGSGTGELFF
TRBJ2-5 | - | 16 | TRBV27 | TRBD2 | TGTGCCAGCAGTTTATCGGGACTAGCGGGGGGGGAGACCCAGTACTTC | CASSLSGLAGGETQYF
TRBJ1-2 | - | 15 | TRBV15 | TRBD1 | TGTGCCACCAGCTCCTCGGACAGGCCCGACTATGGCTACACCTTC | CATSSSDRPDYGYTF
TRBJ2-3 | - | 14 | TRBV5-1 | - | TGCGCCAGCAGCTTGCCCCCCCCGGGGGATACGCAGTATTTT | CASSLPPPGDTQYF
TRBJ2-7 | - | 13 | TRBV19 | TRBD1 | TGTGCCAGTAGACCGGACAGGGGATACGAGCAGTACTTC | CASRPDRGYEQYF
TRBJ1-5 | - | 15 | TRBV10-1 | - | TGCGCCAGCAGGGGAGGGGTTGAAGGCAATCAGCCCCAGCATTTT | CASRGGVEGNQPQHF
TRBJ2-1 | once | 14 | TRBV10-3 | TRBD1 | TGTGCCATTAAACAGGGGCTGGACTACAATGAGCAGTTCTTC | CAIKQGLDYNEQFF
TRBJ1-2 | - | 14 | TRBV7-3 | TRBD1 | TGTGCCAGCAGCCCCGGAGGACAGGATTCCGACTACACCTTC | CASSPGGQDSDYTF
TRBJ2-3 | - | 14 | TRBV2 | - | TGTGCCAGCAGTGATATGGGGGCGCGAGATACGCAGTATTTT | CASSDMGARDTQYF
TRBJ1-1 | - | 15 | TRBV6-5 | TRBD1 | TGTGCCAGCAGTTACGGGACAGGGTTGGGCACTGAAGCTTTCTTT | CASSYGTGLGTEAFF
TRBJ1-5 | - | 16 | TRBV19 | TRBD1 | TGTGCCAGTAGCCTCTTCGGGACAGGGGGCAATCAGCCCCAGCATTTT | CASSLFGTGGNQPQHF
TRBJ2-2 | - | 15 | TRBV6-6 | TRBD1 | TGTGCCAGCAGTTACCGCGACAGGGACACCGGGGAGCTGTTTTTT | CASSYRDRDTGELFF
TRBJ1-2 | - | 10 | TRBV29-1 | - | TGCAGCGTTGGTGGAGATGGCTACACCTTC | CSVGGDGYTF
TRBJ2-5 | - | 12 | TRBV29-1 | TRBD1 | TGCAGCGTTGTCACAGGGGGAGAGACCCAGTACTTC | CSVVTGGETQYF
TRBJ2-3 | - | 16 | TRBV5-1 | TRBD2 | TGCGCCAGCAGCGAACGGGCTGCGGGGGGCACAGATACGCAGTATTTT | CASSERAAGGTDTQYF
TRBJ1-1 | - | 13 | TRBV19 | - | TGTGCCAGTAGTTTAATAGGGGACACTGAAGCTTTCTTT | CASSLIGDTEAFF
TRBJ1-2 | - | 15 | TRBV6-5 | - | TGTGCCAGCACCAGCCCTGCGGGAAGGGCTACTGGCTACACCTTC | CASTSPAGRATGYTF
TRBJ2-2 | - | 14 | TRBV7-2 | - | TGTGCCAGCAGCTTTTTGGGGCATACCGGGGAGCTGTTTTTT | CASSFLGHTGELFF
TRBJ2-5 | - | 16 | TRBV6-1 | TRBD2 | TGTGCCAGCAGTGAAGTCGGGGGGGGGTACCAAGAGACCCAGTACTTC | CASSEVGGGYQETQYF
TRBJ2-3 | - | 15 | TRBV7-9 | - | TGTGCCAGCAGCACCGGGATGAACCCGCCAGATACGCAGTATTTT | CASSTGMNPPDTQYF
TRBJ1-2 | - | 14 | TRBV23-1 | - | TGCGCCAGCAGCGCCCATCAGTCTAACTATGGCTACACCTTC | CASSAHQSNYGYTF
TRBJ2-5 | - | 18 | TRBV4-1 | TRBD2 | TGCGCCAGCAGCCCTGGGGGAGGGGCGATCCGGTACCAAGAGACCCAGTACTTC | CASSPGGGAIRYQETQYF
TRBJ2-3 | - | 16 | TRBV30 | TRBD2 | TGTGCCCGGACTAGCGGGGGTGTCGCCTACACAGATACGCAGTATTTT | CARTSGGVAYTDTQYF
TRBJ2-1 | - | 14 | TRBV2 | - | TGTGCCAGCAGTGAAGCGCGGGGATACAATGAGCAGTTCTTC | CASSEARGYNEQFF
TRBJ1-5 | - | 14 | TRBV5-6 | - | TGTGCCAGCAGCTTGGGCCAGGGGTATCAGCCCCAGCATTTT | CASSLGQGYQPQHF
TRBJ1-3 | - | 15 | TRBV18 | - | TGTGCCAGCTCTCCCGCGCAGGGTTCTGGAAACACCATATATTTT | CASSPAQGSGNTIYF
TRBJ1-1 | - | 14 | TRBV6-1 | - | TGTGCCAGCAGCGCATCCGGGACACCAAATGAAGCTTTCTTT | CASSASGTPNEAFF
TRBJ2-7 | - | 14 | TRBV6-5 | TRBD1 | TGTGCCAGCAGTCGGACAGGGAAGCCCTACGAGCAGTACTTC | CASSRTGKPYEQYF
TRBJ2-5 | - | 15 | TRBV21-1 | - | TGTGCCAGCAGCAACTGGCGGGGGGTTGTAGAGACCCAGTACTTC | CASSNWRGVVETQYF
TRBJ2-3 | - | 14 | TRBV6-1 | - | TGTGCCAGCAATACGGGGACTAGCACAGATACGCAGTATTTT | CASNTGTSTDTQYF
TRBJ2-3 | - | 16 | TRBV5-1 | TRBD1 | TGCGCCAGCAGCTTGGGAGGGACAGGGGGCGGAGATACGCAGTATTTT | CASSLGGTGGGDTQYF
TRBJ1-1 | once | 13 | TRBV11-3 | TRBD1 | TGTGCCAGCAGCCCACGGACAGGGGCTGAAGCTTTCTTT | CASSPRTGAEAFF
TRBJ2-1 | - | 14 | TRBV13 | TRBD2 | TGTGCCAGCAGCCCACGTGTAGCGGGGGAGGAGCTGTTCTTC | CASSPRVAGEELFF
TRBJ2-5 | - | 15 | TRBV2 | - | TGTGCCAGCAGTGAAGCTACAGGGCGGCAAGAGACCCAGTACTTC | CASSEATGRQETQYF
TRBJ2-2 | few | 14 | TRBV5-1 | - | TGCGCCAGCAGCTTGGACATAAACACCGGGGAGCTGTTTTTT | CASSLDINTGELFF
TRBJ1-2 | - | 16 | TRBV7-9 | - | TGTGCCAGCAGCCCTGACAGCACTTTAGCTAACTATGGCTACACCTTC | CASSPDSTLANYGYTF
TRBJ1-2 | - | 15 | TRBV9 | TRBD1 | TGTGCCAGCAGCTTTGGACAGGGATTGAACTATGGCTACACCTTC | CASSFGQGLNYGYTF
TRBJ1-2 | - | 12 | TRBV2 | - | TGTGCCAGCAGTGAGGCCAGATGGGGCTACACCTTC | CASSEARWGYTF
TRBJ2-7 | - | 18 | TRBV4-2 | - | TGTGCCAGCAGCCAAGGACTTCCCCGAGCAGCGAACTCCTACGAGCAGTACTTC | CASSQGLPRAANSYEQYF